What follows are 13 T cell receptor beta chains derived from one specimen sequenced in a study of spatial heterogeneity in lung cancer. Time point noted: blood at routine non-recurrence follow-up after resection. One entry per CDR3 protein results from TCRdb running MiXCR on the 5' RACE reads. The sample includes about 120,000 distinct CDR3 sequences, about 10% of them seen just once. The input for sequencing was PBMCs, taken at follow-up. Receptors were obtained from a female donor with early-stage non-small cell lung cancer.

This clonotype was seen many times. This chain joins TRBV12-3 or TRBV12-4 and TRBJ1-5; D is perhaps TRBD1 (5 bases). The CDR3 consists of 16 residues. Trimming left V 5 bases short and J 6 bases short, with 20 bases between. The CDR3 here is CASSPGTALVTQPQHF. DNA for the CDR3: TGTGCCAGCAGTCCAGGGACCGCTCTTGTGACTCAGCCCCAGCATTTT.

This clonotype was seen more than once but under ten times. CDR3 region: CASSALDRGDYGYTF. The CDR3 nucleotides are TGTGCCAGCAGTGCCCTGGACAGGGGGGACTATGGCTACACCTTC. This chain connects TRBV6-1 to TRBJ1-2, with 10 bases matching TRBD1. CDR1 and CDR2 from the germline V gene are MNHNS and SASEGT. This CDR3 spans 15 amino acids. With 4 bases clipped from V and 3 bases from J, the junction kept 5 bases outside the gene matches.

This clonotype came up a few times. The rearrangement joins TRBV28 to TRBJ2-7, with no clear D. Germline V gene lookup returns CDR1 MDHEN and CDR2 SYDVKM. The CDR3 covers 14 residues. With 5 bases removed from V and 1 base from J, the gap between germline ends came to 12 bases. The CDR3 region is CASSPTPLSYEQYV. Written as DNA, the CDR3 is TGTGCCAGCAGTCCGACTCCCCTTTCCTACGAGCAGTACGTC.

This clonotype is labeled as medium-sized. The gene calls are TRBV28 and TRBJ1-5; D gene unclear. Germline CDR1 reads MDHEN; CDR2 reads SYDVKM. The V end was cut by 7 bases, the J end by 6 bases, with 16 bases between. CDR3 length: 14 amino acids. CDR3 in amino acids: CASTQSPGGQPQHF. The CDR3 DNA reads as TGTGCCAGCACACAATCCCCCGGAGGTCAGCCCCAGCATTTT.

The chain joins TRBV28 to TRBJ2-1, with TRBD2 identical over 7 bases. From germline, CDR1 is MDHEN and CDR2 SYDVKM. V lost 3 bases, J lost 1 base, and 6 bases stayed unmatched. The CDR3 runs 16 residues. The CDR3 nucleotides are TGTGCCAGCAGTTTCGCGGGAGTAAAGTCCTACAATGAGCAGTTCTTC. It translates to CASSFAGVKSYNEQFF.

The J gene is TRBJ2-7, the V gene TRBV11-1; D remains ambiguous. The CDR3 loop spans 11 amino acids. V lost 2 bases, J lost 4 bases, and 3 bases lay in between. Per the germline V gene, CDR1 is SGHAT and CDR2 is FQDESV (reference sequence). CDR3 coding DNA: TGTGCCAGCAGCTTAATTTACGAGCAGTACGTC. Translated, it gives CASSLIYEQYV.

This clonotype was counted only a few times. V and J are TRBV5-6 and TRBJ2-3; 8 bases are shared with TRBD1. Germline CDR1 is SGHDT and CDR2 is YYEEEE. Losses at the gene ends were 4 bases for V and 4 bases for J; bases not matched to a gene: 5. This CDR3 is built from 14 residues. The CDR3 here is CASSIRQGSDTQYF. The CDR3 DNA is TGTGCCAGCAGCATCAGACAGGGGTCAGATACGCAGTATTTT.

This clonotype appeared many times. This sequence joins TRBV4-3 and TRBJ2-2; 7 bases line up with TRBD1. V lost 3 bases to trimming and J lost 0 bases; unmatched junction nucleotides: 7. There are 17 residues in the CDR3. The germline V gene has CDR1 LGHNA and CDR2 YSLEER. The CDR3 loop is CASSQFTGTANTGELFF. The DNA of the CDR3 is TGCGCCAGCAGCCAGTTCACCGGGACAGCGAACACCGGGGAGCTGTTTTTT.

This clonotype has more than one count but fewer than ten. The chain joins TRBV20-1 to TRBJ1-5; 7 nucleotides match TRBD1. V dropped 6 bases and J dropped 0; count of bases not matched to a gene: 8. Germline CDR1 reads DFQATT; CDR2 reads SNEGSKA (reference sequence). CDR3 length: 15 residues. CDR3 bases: TGCAGTGCCCCGGAGGGGGCATATAGCAATCAGCCCCAGCATTTT. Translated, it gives CSAPEGAYSNQPQHF.

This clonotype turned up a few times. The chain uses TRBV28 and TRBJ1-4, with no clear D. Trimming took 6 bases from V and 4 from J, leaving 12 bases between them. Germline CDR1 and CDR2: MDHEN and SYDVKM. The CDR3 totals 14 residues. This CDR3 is CASSLGALNEKLFF. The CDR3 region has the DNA TGTGCCAGCAGCCTTGGCGCGCTTAATGAAAAACTGTTTTTT.

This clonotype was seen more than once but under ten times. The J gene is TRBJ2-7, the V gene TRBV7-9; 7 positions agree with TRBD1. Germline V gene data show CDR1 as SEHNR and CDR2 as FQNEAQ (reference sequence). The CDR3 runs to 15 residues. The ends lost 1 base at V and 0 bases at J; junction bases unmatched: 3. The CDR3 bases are TGTGCCAGCAGCTTAGAGGGACAGCCCTCCTACGAGCAGTACTTC. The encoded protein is CASSLEGQPSYEQYF.

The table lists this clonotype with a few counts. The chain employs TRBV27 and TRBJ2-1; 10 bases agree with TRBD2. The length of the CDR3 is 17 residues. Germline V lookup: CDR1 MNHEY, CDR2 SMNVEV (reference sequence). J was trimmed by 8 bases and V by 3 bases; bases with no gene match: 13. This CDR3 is CASSFSSGRVTWYEQFF. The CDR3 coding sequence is TGTGCCAGCAGTTTTTCGAGCGGGAGGGTTACATGGTATGAGCAGTTCTTC.

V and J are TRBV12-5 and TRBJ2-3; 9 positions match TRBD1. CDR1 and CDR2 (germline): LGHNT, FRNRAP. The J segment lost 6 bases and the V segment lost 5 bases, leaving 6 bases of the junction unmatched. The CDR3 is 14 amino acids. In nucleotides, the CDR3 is TGTGCTAGTGGTCAGGGACAGGGACGCGATACGCAGTATTTT. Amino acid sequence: CASGQGQGRDTQYF.